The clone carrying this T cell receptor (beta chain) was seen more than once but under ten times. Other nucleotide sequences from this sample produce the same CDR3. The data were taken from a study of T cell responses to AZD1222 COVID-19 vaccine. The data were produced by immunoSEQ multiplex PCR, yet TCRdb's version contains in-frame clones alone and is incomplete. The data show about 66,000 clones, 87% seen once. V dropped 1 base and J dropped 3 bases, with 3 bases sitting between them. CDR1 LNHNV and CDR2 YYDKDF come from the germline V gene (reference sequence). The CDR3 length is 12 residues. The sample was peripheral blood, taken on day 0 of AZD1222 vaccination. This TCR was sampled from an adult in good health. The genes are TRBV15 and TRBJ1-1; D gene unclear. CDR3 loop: CATSRGYTEAFF. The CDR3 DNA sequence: TGTGCCACCAGCAGAGGATACACTGAAGCTTTCTTT.